This T cell receptor beta chain was sequenced for a study of T-cell memory formation after mild COVID-19. Findings of the study overall: Pre-infection memory showed some responding clones, and this suggested that cross-reactive memory joined. Those CD4+ clones that contracted were mainly in CM and EM (CD8+ ones in EMRA).

TCRdb independently ran MiXCR on the 5' RACE reads; one entry per CDR3 protein. There are over 250,000 distinct CDR3 sequences in the sample; approximately 15% occur only once, and 20% to 25% lies in the top ten. Remarks on this clonotype: The target antigen is unknown.

This sequence was found in a man between 18 and 35 years old who had mild COVID-19 (a few samples of this study predate the infection). Cell type and time point are not known. The specimen sequenced was PBMCs or a T cell subset sorted from them (not recorded which).

The CDR3, as DNA: TGTGCCAGCAGCTTAGCCGTAGGTTCAGATACGCAGTATTTT. Residues: CASSLAVGSDTQYF. The chain carries TRBV7-2 and TRBJ2-3; D unresolved. Per the germline V gene, CDR1 is SGHTA and CDR2 is FQGNSA. V was clipped by 0 bases and J by 4 bases, with 8 bases between them. The CDR3 is 14 amino acids.